Presented here are 22 T cell receptor beta chains from one specimen sequenced in a study of breast tumors, draining lymph nodes, adjacent tissues. TCRdb ran MiXCR on the multiplex PCR reads and lists one entry per CDR3 protein. Of 200,000 to 250,000 distinct CDR3 sequences in the sample, 32% were seen once. Breast cancer patients provided tissue from their axillary draining lymph nodes. Input material: axillary lymph node tissue. The receptors were sampled from a female donor with breast cancer. Some clones in this sample may be carry-over from other donors' samples.

This clonotype was detected once. This chain connects TRBV5-1 to TRBJ2-3; 8 nucleotides line up with TRBD2. J lost 4 bases, V lost 3 bases, and 10 bases had no gene match. Germline CDR1 SGHRS, CDR2 YFSETQ. CDR3 length: 16 residues. CDR3: CASSYSLGRGADTQYF. CDR3 sequence (DNA): TGCGCCAGCAGCTACTCTCTCGGGAGGGGCGCAGATACGCAGTATTTT.

In this sample, this clonotype turned up once. The chain uses TRBV9 and TRBJ1-3, with TRBD1 matching over 8 bases. The CDR3 has 15 amino acids. V dropped 8 bases and J dropped 3; count of bases not matched to a gene: 10. Germline lookup yields CDR1 SGDLS and CDR2 YYNGEE. CDR3 sequence: CASLKGQGHGNTIYF. The CDR3 DNA is TGTGCCAGTCTAAAAGGACAGGGTCATGGAAACACCATATATTTT.

A few counts support this clonotype. The chain employs TRBV6-6 and TRBJ2-6; the D is unclear. V was clipped by 6 bases and J by 0 bases, with 9 bases between them. Germline-derived CDR1 and CDR2 are MNHNY and SVGAGI (reference sequence). This CDR3 has 15 amino acids. CDR3 in amino acids: CASSLGNSGANVLTF. CDR3 sequence (DNA): TGTGCCAGCAGCCTCGGAAACTCTGGGGCCAACGTCCTGACTTTC.

This clonotype was observed a handful of times. The DNA for the CDR3 is TGTGCCAGCAGCCCTCACCAGGGGGCTAACTATGGCTACACCTTC. As protein: CASSPHQGANYGYTF. The chain has TRBV6-5 and TRBJ1-2; TRBD1 matches at 7 bases. Germline V CDR1 and CDR2: MNHEY, SVGAGI. V shed 6 bases, J shed 0 bases, and the junction held 7 bases outside the gene matches. This CDR3 has 15 amino acids.

This clonotype has a count of ten or more. The gene calls are TRBV3-1 and TRBJ2-2, with TRBD2 matching 9 bases. V lost 7 bases and J lost 7; bases outside the gene matches: 16. Germline lookup yields CDR1 LGHDT and CDR2 YNNKEL (reference sequence). The CDR3 has 17 residues. DNA of the CDR3: TGTGCCAGCACCCCAAGGGCGGGAGGGCGCACGGACGGGGAGCTGTTTTTT. Protein: CASTPRAGGRTDGELFF.

A note on this clonotype: One junction end does not reproduce the germline sequence, and a read error may be involved. The chain links TRBV4-1 to TRBJ1-4, with a tentative D call TRBD1 (6 bases). The CDR3 has 15 residues. Germline V gene data show CDR1 as MGHRA and CDR2 as YSYEKL. Here the CDR3 reads CAGSQQGQANEKPFF. CDR3 bases: TGCGCCGGCAGTCAACAGGGTCAAGCTAATGAAAAACCGTTTTTT.

This clonotype occurred many times. V gene TRBV5-6 combines with J gene TRBJ1-4; maybe TRBD1 (6 bases). Germline lookup yields CDR1 SGHDT and CDR2 YYEEEE. This CDR3 is 16 amino acids long. Trimming left V 4 bases short and J 8 bases short, with 21 bases between. For the CDR3, the DNA is TGTGCCAGCAGCGCCGTGGGGGGCTCCCTAGGGGAAAAACTGTTTTTT. Translation: CASSAVGGSLGEKLFF.

This clonotype was seen many times. V usage is TRBV6-5 and J usage is TRBJ2-3, with D hard to call. The CDR3 is 12 residues long. V lost 4 bases, J lost 6 bases, and 8 bases lay in between. The germline V gene has CDR1 MNHEY and CDR2 SVGAGI. The DNA for the CDR3 is TGTGCCAGCAGTTCCGAGTTTGATACGCAGTATTTT. Encoded protein: CASSSEFDTQYF.

The V call is TRBV29-1, the J call TRBJ1-1, with 9 bases matching TRBD1. Germline-derived CDR1 and CDR2 are SQVTM and ANQGSEA. The ends lost 4 bases at V and 7 bases at J; junction bases unmatched: 4. There are 12 residues in the CDR3. Here the CDR3 reads CSVVDRGNEAFF. In DNA, the CDR3 is TGCAGCGTTGTCGACAGGGGGAATGAAGCTTTCTTT.

Ten or more counts support this clonotype. The CDR3 loop reads CASSPGQGAAGANVLTF. CDR3 coding DNA: TGTGCCAGTAGTCCAGGACAGGGGGCGGCTGGGGCCAACGTCCTGACTTTC. The chain links TRBV19 to TRBJ2-6, with 11 bases matching TRBD1. The CDR3 loop spans 17 amino acids. V trimming: 5 bases; J trimming: 2 bases; junction bases outside the gene matches: 5. Germline V gene sequence: CDR1 LNHDA, CDR2 SQIVND (reference sequence).

The rearrangement joins TRBV7-3 to TRBJ2-3, with 13 bases matching TRBD2. V was pared by 0 bases and J by 6 bases, with 12 bases of the junction left unmatched. This CDR3 has 19 amino acids. Germline V CDR1 and CDR2: SGHTA, FQGTGA. The CDR3 loop is CASSLTNIGLAGVYDTQYF. CDR3 sequence (DNA): TGTGCCAGCAGCTTAACGAACATCGGACTAGCGGGAGTGTACGATACGCAGTATTTT.

This clonotype came up many times. The V call is TRBV4-3, the J call TRBJ1-4; 8 nucleotides match TRBD1. The V segment lost 0 bases and the J segment 7 bases; nucleotides outside the gene matches: 4. Germline loops: CDR1 LGHNA, CDR2 YSLEER. This CDR3 spans 15 amino acids. As DNA, the CDR3 is TGCGCCAGCAGCCAAGATGGGACAGGAGGTGAAAAACTGTTTTTT. The encoded protein is CASSQDGTGGEKLFF.

This clonotype was counted at least ten times. The rearrangement joins TRBV12-3 or TRBV12-4 to TRBJ2-2; D uncertain. The CDR3 length is 11 residues. V was cut by 3 bases and J by 7 bases, with 3 bases left in between. CDR3 protein: CASSFVGELFF. The CDR3 region has the DNA TGTGCCAGCAGTTTTGTCGGGGAGCTGTTTTTT.

Regarding this clonotype: The limits of the CDR3 on the DNA are not certain, so only TCRdb's listed CDR3 is given. The rearrangement joins TRBV7-3 to TRBJ2-3. Looked up from germline, CDR1 is SGHTA and CDR2 is FQGTGA. The CDR3 comprises 17 residues, both ends counted. CDR3: CASSFYICSASADTQYF.

The genes are TRBV11-2 and TRBJ1-1; the D is unclear. CDR1 SGHAT and CDR2 FQNNGV come from the germline V gene. The CDR3 is 14 residues long. Trimming took off 2 bases at V and 4 bases at J, with 11 bases between the two ends. The CDR3: CASSLTPTTTEAFF. CDR3 nucleotide sequence: TGTGCCAGCAGCTTAACGCCAACGACCACTGAAGCTTTCTTT.

Concerning this clonotype: One end of the junction is discordant with germline, which a read error may explain. CDR3 DNA sequence: TGCGCCAGCAGCTTAGTTGCCGGGACTAGCGTCCTGACTTTC. This codes for CASSLVAGTSVLTF. This chain links TRBV7-9 with TRBJ2-6; 8 bases fit TRBD2. The CDR3 is 14 amino acids. The germline V gene has CDR1 SEHNR and CDR2 FQNEAQ (reference sequence).

This clonotype was seen many times. The chain joins TRBV7-9 to TRBJ2-5; 7 bases align to TRBD1. Looked up from germline, CDR1 is SEHNR and CDR2 is FQNEAQ (reference sequence). The CDR3 covers 18 residues. J lost 4 bases, V lost 0 bases, and 14 bases had no gene match. The CDR3 nucleotides are TGTGCCAGCAGCTTAGCGGTGACGCAACAGGGGTTGCGAGAGACCCAGTACTTC. Its protein product is CASSLAVTQQGLRETQYF. The variable domain in full, with the rest retrieved from reference TRBV7-9 and TRBJ2-5, is DTGVSQNPRHKITKRGQNVTFRCDPISEHNRLYWYRQTLGQGPEFLTYFQNEAQLEKSRLLSDRFSAERPKGSFSTLEIQRTEQGDSAMYLCASSLAVTQQGLRETQYFGPGTRLLVL.

Turning to this clonotype: The CDR3 carries no conserved terminal phenylalanine or tryptophan, so it likely arises from a read error. CDR3 residues: CASGLSPSGTQYL. The CDR3 DNA follows: TGTGCCAGCGGCTTAAGTCCCTCGGGGACCCAGTACCTC. The chain recombines TRBV7-3 with TRBJ2-5; D not resolved. CDR1 SGHTA and CDR2 FQGTGA come from the germline V gene. CDR3 size: 13 residues.

This clonotype was observed at least ten times. This chain joins TRBV19 and TRBJ2-3, with TRBD2 matching 11 bases. CDR3 length: 16 amino acids. V was pared by 5 bases and J by 0 bases, with 4 bases of the junction left unmatched. Germline-derived CDR1 and CDR2 are LNHDA and SQIVND (reference sequence). The CDR3 protein is CASSARLAGSTDTQYF. CDR3 in DNA: TGTGCCAGTAGTGCTCGACTAGCGGGAAGCACAGATACGCAGTATTTT.

This chain connects TRBV15 to TRBJ2-1; 8 bases map to TRBD2. The CDR3 consists of 16 residues. With 5 bases clipped from V and 4 bases from J, the junction kept 10 bases outside the gene matches. Germline V gives CDR1 LNHNV, CDR2 YYDKDF (reference sequence). CDR3 coding DNA: TGTGCCACCAGCCGCCCTAGTAGCGGGGTATACAATGAGCAGTTCTTC. Translation gives CATSRPSSGVYNEQFF.

Comments on this clonotype: This may come from a read error, since a much larger clone is one base off. This sequence joins TRBV20-1 and TRBJ2-7, with D perhaps matching TRBD1 or TRBD2 (5 bases each). CDR3 length equals 14 residues. V gave up 6 bases and J gave up 7 bases, with 22 bases separating them. CDR1 and CDR2 from the germline V gene are DFQATT and SNEGSKA (reference sequence). CDR3 bases: TGCAGTGCCCGGACCCCGACGGGACCGAGGGAGCAGTACTTC. Translating gives CSARTPTGPREQYF.

This clonotype was recorded at least ten times. V and J are TRBV30 and TRBJ2-5, with a possible D match to TRBD2 (7 bases). Deletions cut 8 bases from V and 3 bases from J, with 10 bases between. Germline CDR1 reads GTSNPN; CDR2 reads SVGIG (reference sequence). The CDR3 has 11 amino acids. The CDR3 nucleotides are TGTGCCAGGGGGGGAGAAGAGACCCAGTACTTC. It yields the protein CARGGEETQYF.